Presented here are 7 T cell receptor beta chains from one specimen sequenced in a study of blood T cell repertoires in COVID-19 (dated by TCRdb to the early 2020s). Library preparation was by the immunoSEQ multiplex PCR assay. TCRdb's version of the immuneACCESS table is confined to in-frame rearrangements and falls short of the full clone set. An unresolved V gene accounts for under half of the shortfall where checked; the remainder is of unknown origin. The sample table contains hundreds of thousands of clones; only one count was recorded for 87% of them. Of the sample, roughly 2% falls within the top ten clones. Sequencing was carried out using peripheral blood. The receptors stem from a woman aged 60-70 years with COVID-19, enrolled during active disease.

The V gene is TRBV27, the J gene TRBJ1-2; tentatively, D is TRBD1 (6 bases). The V end lost 2 bases, the J end lost 5 bases, and 9 bases lay between the germline ends. CDR1 is MNHEY and CDR2 is SMNVEV in the germline V gene (reference sequence). This CDR3 comprises 13 residues. The CDR3 sequence is CASSLEGGYGYTF. As DNA, the CDR3 is TGTGCCAGCAGTTTAGAGGGGGGGTATGGCTACACCTTC.

The chain joins TRBV5-1 to TRBJ2-7, with D maybe TRBD2 (6 bases). The CDR3 sequence is 16 residues long. Germline CDR1 reads SGHRS; CDR2 reads YFSETQ. The V end was cut by 4 bases, the J end by 3 bases, with 20 bases between. CDR3 protein: CASSEAGTAASYEQYF. DNA for the CDR3: TGCGCCAGCAGCGAGGCCGGGACTGCCGCCAGCTACGAGCAGTACTTC.

The chain uses TRBV7-3 and TRBJ2-1; 9 nucleotides align to TRBD2. V shed 0 bases and J 9 bases; nucleotides not matched to a gene: 3. The V gene's germline CDR1 is SGHTA and CDR2 FQGTGA. There are 14 residues in the CDR3. CDR3 amino acids: CASSLTAGGPEQFF. CDR3 coding DNA: TGTGCCAGCAGCTTAACAGCGGGGGGACCTGAGCAGTTCTTC. Looking up the rest from reference TRBV7-3 and TRBJ2-1 gives the full variable domain: GAGVSQTPSNKVTEKGKYVELRCDPISGHTALYWYRQSLGQGPEFLIYFQGTGAADDSGLPNDRFFAVRPEGSVSTLKIQRTERGDSAVYLCASSLTAGGPEQFFGPGTRLTVL.

The chain carries TRBV28 and TRBJ2-6; D ambiguous. This CDR3 spans 14 amino acids. CDR1 and CDR2 from the germline V gene are MDHEN and SYDVKM. The V and J ends lost 6 bases and 5 bases respectively, with 11 bases between them. CDR3 residues: CASSTHFRANVLTF. The CDR3 bases are TGTGCCAGCAGCACCCACTTCAGGGCCAACGTCCTGACTTTC.

The V gene is TRBV28, the J gene TRBJ1-2; TRBD1 agrees at 7 bases. Germline V gene data show CDR1 as MDHEN and CDR2 as SYDVKM. After removal of 5 bases from V and 2 bases from J, the junction contained 8 bases not matched to a gene. This CDR3 has 15 residues. The DNA of the CDR3 is TGTGCCAGCAGTACTTCCGGGACAGTGAACTATGGCTACACCTTC. It encodes CASSTSGTVNYGYTF.

This chain joins TRBV11-3 and TRBJ1-1; 9 bases fit TRBD1. In germline, CDR1 is SGHNT, CDR2 YENEEA. Germline trimming cut 5 bases from V and 4 bases from J; bases unmatched to any gene: 11. The CDR3 runs 16 residues. CDR3 residues: CASSGTGTGGSTEAFF. The CDR3 DNA is TGTGCCAGCAGCGGGACAGGGACGGGGGGAAGCACTGAAGCTTTCTTT.

The CDR3 here is CASSLSGQGLQTQYF. For the CDR3, the DNA is TGTGCCAGCAGCTTATCGGGACAGGGGTTACAGACCCAGTACTTC. This chain connects TRBV7-2 to TRBJ2-5; TRBD1 matches 10 bases. J lost 6 bases, V lost 2 bases, and 6 bases had no gene match. The CDR3 runs 15 residues. The germline CDR1 and CDR2 sequences are SGHTA and FQGNSA.